This TCR beta chain was recovered during a study of low-dose radiotherapy and immunotherapy resistance in tumors. Turning to the study itself: On cycle 1 day 1, patients started four cycles of oral aspirin 300 mg daily.

Primers used for first-strand cDNA, a TRAV- and TRBV-specific set, covered both alpha and beta chains. TCR amplification ran 15 to 25 PCR cycles using constant-region and V-primer adapter primers. TCRdb reanalysed the reads using MiXCR and keeps one entry per CDR3 protein. The sample holds some 11,000 distinct CDR3 sequences, about 54% seen once. The CDR3 runs to 14 residues. CDR1 is MNHNY, CDR2 SVGAGI, per germline (reference sequence). Trimming took 0 bases from V and 4 from J, leaving 9 bases between them. The V and J genes are TRBV6-6 and TRBJ2-5; tentative D call: TRBD1 (5 bases). This receptor was obtained from a human donor with advanced metastatic prostate, ovarian, gallbladder or colorectal cancer (not recorded which). This table probably holds off-target reads from a library built for another chain. CDR3 loop: CASSYSGAVETQYF. In nucleotides, the CDR3 is TGTGCCAGCAGTTACTCAGGGGCGGTAGAGACCCAGTACTTC.